This T cell receptor (beta chain) was documented in a study of Tregs in tolerant kidney transplant recipients. Thawed PBMCs were FACS-sorted into unstimulated CD4+CD25+CD127- regulatory T cells, CD4+CD25- non-regulatory cells, CD4 and CD8 cells. Trimming removed 5 bases at V and 6 bases at J, with 14 bases between. This CDR3 comprises 14 residues. From germline, CDR1 is SGHDT and CDR2 YYEEEE. Clones were sequenced by immunoSEQ multiplex PCR, and TCRdb holds only the in-frame ones, with some missing. The sample has about 20,000 clones; 80% to 90% are singletons. The material sequenced was Tregs from blood. The TCR was taken from a human donor in good health. V and J are TRBV5-6 and TRBJ2-2, with D tentatively TRBD1 (6 bases). The CDR3 loop is CASRKETGAGELFF. In DNA, the CDR3 is TGTGCCAGCAGGAAGGAGACAGGTGCCGGGGAGCTGTTTTTT.